This T cell receptor beta chain originates from a study of shared clonotypes between healthy human individuals. The test was conducted at deep level. TCRdb's copy holds only in-frame clones and misses some; the assay was immunoSEQ multiplex PCR. The table lists about 1 million clones, about three quarters of them singletons. Findings of the study overall: About 5% of naive CD4 clonotypes were common to a few donors.

The V gene's germline CDR1 is MGHRA and CDR2 YSYEKL. CDR3 length equals 16 residues. V was pared by 0 bases and J by 6 bases, with 8 bases of the junction left unmatched. About this clone: Its antigen is unidentified.

The sequenced sample consisted of memory CD4+ T cells sorted from blood. Subset described: CD45RA-negative fraction. The chain joins TRBV4-1 to TRBJ1-1, with TRBD1 identical over 9 bases. This TCR came from a man aged 18 to 30 in good health. The CDR3 protein is CASSQDPGQGWAEAFF. CDR3 bases: TGCGCCAGCAGCCAAGACCCGGGACAGGGTTGGGCTGAAGCTTTCTTT.